The 30 T cell receptor beta chains listed next were all sequenced from one sample in a study of blood T cells in healthy people across ages. A sample-barcoded 5' primer and a J-beta primer mix were used in a second PCR of about 7 to 12 cycles. TCRdb re-called the 5' RACE reads through MiXCR, storing one row per CDR3 protein. Of about 1 million distinct CDR3 sequences listed, around 27% are singletons. These data were likewise used in another study, on T cells of mothers and their children.

The sample taken for sequencing was blood. These receptors all come from a girl aged 2-9 years in good health.

V gene TRBV7-8 combines with J gene TRBJ2-3; no clear D. In germline, CDR1 is SGHVS, CDR2 FQNEAQ. This CDR3 spans 14 amino acids. Trimming left V 5 bases short and J 0 bases short, with 9 bases between. The CDR3 DNA sequence: TGTGCCAGCAGCCCTTTGACAAGCACAGATACGCAGTATTTT. Amino acids: CASSPLTSTDTQYF.

The rearrangement joins TRBV3-1 to TRBJ1-1; maybe TRBD1 (5 bases). V shed 0 bases and J shed 10 bases, with 18 bases lying between them. Per the germline V gene, CDR1 is LGHDT and CDR2 is YNNKEL (reference sequence). The CDR3 is made up of 15 amino acids. In DNA, the CDR3 is TGTGCCAGCAGCCAAGATCTGTTATGGGCAGGGACAGCTTTCTTT. This sequence encodes CASSQDLLWAGTAFF.

V gene TRBV21-1 combines with J gene TRBJ2-5; TRBD1 was called by the table and not checked on the DNA. TRBV21-1 is flagged as a pseudogene. The CDR3 totals 18 residues. The DNA of the CDR3 is TGTGCCAGCAGCAAAGGATCCCTGTTTGGAGCGGATGAAGAGACCCAGTACTTC. Protein: CASSKGSLFGADEETQYF.

The rearrangement links TRBV6-7 to TRBJ2-5; the D gene is possibly TRBD2 (5 bases). TRBV6-7 falls under the ORF class, with uncertain function. The CDR3 sequence is 13 residues long. Trimming cost V 9 bases and J 3 bases, with 14 bases left between them. The chain's CDR3 is CASRRTEKETQYF. DNA for the CDR3: TGTGCCAGTCGGAGGACCGAGAAAGAGACCCAGTACTTC.

The chain has TRBV29-1 and TRBJ2-5; perhaps TRBD1 as D (7 bases). The closer fit of TRBJ2-1 to the DNA end suggests the J call may be wrong. CDR3 length: 14 residues. Germline lookup yields CDR1 SQVTM and CDR2 ANQGSEA. CDR3 loop: CSVEGQGGYNEQFF. In DNA form, the CDR3 reads TGCAGCGTTGAGGGGCAGGGGGGCTACAATGAGCAGTTCTTC.

This clonotype came up a few times. The chain recombines TRBV6-2 or TRBV6-3 with TRBJ2-7, with 8 bases fitting TRBD2. Germline values: CDR1 MNHEY, CDR2 SVGEGT. CDR3 size: 19 residues. V was pared by 2 bases and J by 0 bases, with 15 bases of the junction left unmatched. Here the CDR3 reads CASSYPTGRAGGLSYEQYF. The CDR3 bases are TGTGCCAGCAGTTACCCGACCGGCAGGGCGGGAGGACTCTCCTACGAGCAGTACTTC.

J is TRBJ2-7 and V is TRBV20-1; 9 bases are a match to TRBD1. The CDR3 covers 13 residues. Losses at the gene ends were 7 bases for V and 6 bases for J; bases not matched to a gene: 10. Per germline, CDR1 DFQATT and CDR2 SNEGSKA (reference sequence). CDR3 sequence (DNA): TGCAGTGGAACCGGGACAGGGATGGGCGAGCAGTACTTC. Its protein is CSGTGTGMGEQYF.

Only a few counts were recorded for this clonotype. The rearrangement uses TRBV12-3 or TRBV12-4 and TRBJ2-2; 8 positions match TRBD1. The CDR3 runs 15 residues. Trimming took 4 bases from V and 6 from J; bases not matched to a gene: 7. The CDR3 is CASSYQGARSGELFF. The CDR3 DNA sequence: TGTGCCAGCAGTTACCAGGGGGCTAGATCCGGGGAGCTGTTTTTT.

The rearrangement joins TRBV25-1 to TRBJ2-7, with TRBD1 as a possible D gene (5 bases). Germline lookup yields CDR1 MGHDK and CDR2 SYGVNS. The length of the CDR3 is 14 residues. V was clipped by 5 bases and J by 6 bases, with 17 bases between them. The chain's CDR3 is CASSLLDTFSEQYF. DNA of the CDR3: TGTGCCAGCAGTCTCCTGGACACCTTCTCCGAGCAGTACTTC.

This clonotype was seen a handful of times. CDR3 sequence: CASRDGSTETQYF. In nucleotides, the CDR3 is TGTGCCAGCAGGGACGGGAGTACTGAGACCCAGTACTTC. V is TRBV7-3 and J is TRBJ2-5, with TRBD2 as a possible D gene (6 bases). There are 13 residues in the CDR3. Per the germline V gene, CDR1 is SGHTA and CDR2 is FQGTGA. Trimming removed 6 bases from V and 5 bases from J, with 13 bases in between. The whole variable domain, remainder taken from reference TRBV7-3 and TRBJ2-5, is GAGVSQTPSNKVTEKGKYVELRCDPISGHTALYWYRQSLGQGPEFLIYFQGTGAADDSGLPNDRFFAVRPEGSVSTLKIQRTERGDSAVYLCASRDGSTETQYFGPGTRLLVL.

Only a few counts were recorded for this clonotype. The chain couples TRBV4-1 to TRBJ1-1; no clear D gene. Trimming took 5 bases from V and 3 from J, leaving 16 bases between them. Germline assignment: CDR1 MGHRA and CDR2 YSYEKL. There are 15 residues in the CDR3. CDR3 DNA: TGCGCCAGCAGCGCCCCCCCGCCTGGGGACACTGAAGCTTTCTTT. Its protein is CASSAPPPGDTEAFF.

This sequence joins TRBV24-1 and TRBJ2-3; 7 bases line up with TRBD2. CDR3 size: 15 residues. The V gene end was trimmed by 7 bases and the J gene end by 2 bases; junction bases not matched to a gene: 8. The germline V gene encodes CDR1 KGHDR and CDR2 SFDVKD. The DNA for the CDR3 is TGTGCCACCAGCGGACTAGTCCTTAACACAGATACGCAGTATTTT. Its translation: CATSGLVLNTDTQYF.

This clonotype has just a few counts. The rearrangement uses TRBV12-3 or TRBV12-4 and TRBJ2-5; perhaps TRBD1 as D (5 bases). Trimming removed 3 bases at V and 4 bases at J, with 12 bases between. The CDR3 loop spans 14 amino acids. The CDR3 coding sequence is TGTGCCAGCAGTTTTTCCGACAGTCTAGAGACCCAGTACTTC. This translates into CASSFSDSLETQYF.

This chain's CDR3 is CASSEGTVTEAFF. The CDR3 DNA follows: TGTGCCAGCAGTGAAGGGACGGTCACTGAAGCTTTCTTT. The chain carries TRBV6-1 and TRBJ1-1; D remains unclear. Trimming cost V 1 base and J 4 bases, with 7 bases left between them. The CDR3 totals 13 residues. Germline V gene data show CDR1 as MNHNS and CDR2 as SASEGT.

The J gene is TRBJ2-5, the V gene TRBV28; 7 positions agree with TRBD1. Matching the DNA end better, TRBJ2-1 makes the J call doubtful. Germline CDR1 MDHEN, CDR2 SYDVKM. The CDR3 totals 16 residues. CDR3 protein: CASRATGPTEPNEQFF. The CDR3 bases are TGTGCCAGCAGGGCGACAGGGCCAACGGAGCCCAATGAGCAGTTCTTC.

A few counts support this clonotype. The V and J genes are TRBV28 and TRBJ1-4, with no clear D. The CDR3 spans 15 residues. The V gene's germline CDR1 is MDHEN and CDR2 SYDVKM. Trimming removed 3 bases at V and 3 bases at J, with 11 bases between. In nucleotides, the CDR3 is TGTGCCAGCAGTTTCGAGCGGACGTCTAATGAAAAACTGTTTTTT. Amino acid sequence: CASSFERTSNEKLFF.

The table lists this clonotype with a few counts. This chain connects TRBV7-3 to TRBJ2-5; no clear D. Trimming took off 5 bases at V and 1 base at J, with 17 bases between the two ends. CDR1 is SGHTA and CDR2 is FQGTGA in the germline V gene. This CDR3 has 16 residues. The CDR3 region has the DNA TGTGCCAGCAGCCCCTCCGGCGGAGACCTCCAAGAGACCCAGTACTTC. Translating it yields CASSPSGGDLQETQYF.

The chain uses TRBV12-3 or TRBV12-4 and TRBJ2-5; 7 nucleotides match TRBD2. The CDR3 totals 15 residues. J was trimmed by 1 base and V by 5 bases; bases with no gene match: 7. Here the CDR3 reads CASSPGGVFQETQYF. The CDR3 region has the DNA TGTGCCAGCAGTCCGGGAGGTGTCTTCCAAGAGACCCAGTACTTC.

This clonotype was observed a handful of times. J is TRBJ2-1 and V is TRBV4-3; D remains unclear. The last part of the DNA fits TRBJ2-7 better; the J call may be wrong. The CDR3 is 15 residues long. Germline CDR1 and CDR2: LGHNA and YSLEER. The CDR3, as DNA: TGCGCCAGCAGCCAAGATCCCGGGTCCGCCCGGGAGCAGTACTTC. This translates into CASSQDPGSAREQYF.

The rearrangement uses TRBV29-1 and TRBJ2-2; no reliable D call. CDR1 is SQVTM, CDR2 ANQGSEA, per germline. CDR3 size: 11 residues. The germline V and J ends were trimmed by 4 bases and 6 bases, with 6 bases remaining between them. The CDR3 DNA reads TGCAGCGTTGCCGGGCCCGGGGAGCTGTTTTTT. It specifies CSVAGPGELFF.

J is TRBJ1-4 and V is TRBV6-1; 8 bases line up with TRBD1. Germline-derived CDR1 and CDR2 are MNHNS and SASEGT. Germline trimming cut 8 bases from V and 8 bases from J; bases unmatched to any gene: 10. The CDR3 spans 14 residues. CDR3 nucleotide sequence: TGTGCCAGCGATTCGACAGGGGTGGGCGAAAAACTGTTTTTT. It codes for CASDSTGVGEKLFF.

This clonotype came up a few times. This rearrangement joins TRBV20-1 to TRBJ1-5; no reliable D call. CDR3 size: 11 residues. With 6 bases removed from V and 6 bases from J, the gap between germline ends came to 9 bases. Germline-derived CDR1 and CDR2 are DFQATT and SNEGSKA (reference sequence). The CDR3 nucleotides are TGCAGTGCAATAGAGACTCAGCCCCAGCATTTT. Its protein product is CSAIETQPQHF.

This clonotype has a handful of counts. This chain connects TRBV7-8 to TRBJ2-3; 7 nucleotides line up with TRBD2. With V trimmed by 1 base and J by 3 bases, 10 bases remained unmatched. The CDR3 is 17 amino acids. Germline CDR1 reads SGHVS; CDR2 reads FQNEAQ. CDR3 bases: TGTGCCAGCAGCTTAGATAGTTTCGGGGGAGGGACAGATACGCAGTATTTT. Translated, it gives CASSLDSFGGGTDTQYF.

This rearrangement joins TRBV21-1 to TRBJ2-7; the table calls TRBD2, which could not be checked here. TRBV21-1 is recorded as a pseudogene. The CDR3 is 14 residues long. DNA for the CDR3: TGTGCTTCGTATAGCGGGGGCCGATTTTACGAGCAGTACTTC. Translated: CASYSGGRFYEQYF.

This clonotype was detected a few times. V usage is TRBV5-1 and J usage is TRBJ1-1, with a weak D call TRBD1 (5 bases). CDR1 and CDR2 (germline): SGHRS, YFSETQ. This CDR3 has 13 residues. V gave up 3 bases and J gave up 6 bases, with 12 bases separating them. The CDR3 region is CASSYGGTPEAFF. In nucleotides, the CDR3 is TGCGCCAGCAGCTACGGGGGGACCCCTGAAGCTTTCTTT.

The chain links TRBV7-2 to TRBJ1-2; D is perhaps TRBD1 (5 bases). Germline V lookup: CDR1 SGHTA, CDR2 FQGNSA. The CDR3 totals 13 residues. V lost 3 bases and J lost 4, with 9 bases in between. This CDR3 reads CASSFAGTYGYTF. CDR3 nucleotide sequence: TGTGCCAGCAGCTTCGCGGGGACCTATGGCTACACCTTC.

This clonotype occurred a few times. The chain recombines TRBV10-3 with TRBJ2-3; D might be TRBD2 (5 bases). The CDR3 runs 12 residues. Germline V gene lookup returns CDR1 ENHRY and CDR2 SYGVKD. Between the trimmed V and J ends, which lost 9 bases and 3 bases, there was a span of 10 bases. The CDR3 DNA reads TGTGCCATATCGGGCGGGACAGATACGCAGTATTTT. Translated, it gives CAISGGTDTQYF.

Only a few counts were recorded for this clonotype. The chain couples TRBV2 to TRBJ2-5, with D possibly TRBD2 on 6 matching bases. This CDR3 contains 17 residues. Germline V gene data show CDR1 as SNHLY and CDR2 as FYNNEI. Trimming took 0 bases from V and 4 from J, leaving 18 bases between them. In nucleotides, the CDR3 is TGTGCCAGCAGTGAAGCATTCTTGGGGGAGGTGGGAGAGACCCAGTACTTC. Protein: CASSEAFLGEVGETQYF.

CDR3 amino acids: CASSEWVTPTGELFF. Here the CDR3 DNA reads TGTGCCAGCAGTGAATGGGTCACCCCAACCGGGGAGCTGTTTTTT. The gene calls are TRBV2 and TRBJ2-2; D is unclear. Trimming left V 2 bases short and J 5 bases short, with 12 bases between. Germline V lookup: CDR1 SNHLY, CDR2 FYNNEI. The CDR3 totals 15 residues.

This chain links TRBV28 with TRBJ1-2, with 7 bases fitting TRBD1. This CDR3 has 17 amino acids. The V segment lost 5 bases and the J segment 4 bases; nucleotides outside the gene matches: 16. CDR1 is MDHEN and CDR2 is SYDVKM in the germline V gene. In nucleotides, the CDR3 is TGTGCCAGCAGTGCACCACGACAGGGAGGTAATGGCTATGGCTACACCTTC. It yields the protein CASSAPRQGGNGYGYTF.